These 4 T cell receptor beta chains share one sample of origin, sequenced in a study of Ad26.COV2.S vaccination and SARS-CoV-2 variants. This table comes from immunoSEQ multiplex PCR, and its TCRdb copy is limited to in-frame clones, with some not included. Of tens of thousands of clones listed, less than 85% are singletons. The source material was peripheral blood, sampled after recovery from COVID-19. All receptors come from a human donor who had recovered from COVID-19.

The chain is built from TRBV28 and TRBJ2-7; D not resolved. Germline V gives CDR1 MDHEN, CDR2 SYDVKM. The V end was cut by 1 base, the J end by 3 bases, with 10 bases between. The CDR3 sequence is 14 residues long. This CDR3 reads CASSLLDGFYEQYF. The CDR3 coding sequence is TGTGCCAGCAGTTTATTGGACGGCTTCTACGAGCAGTACTTC.

The V and J genes are TRBV6-2 or TRBV6-3 and TRBJ2-2, with 10 bases fitting TRBD2. Germline assignment: CDR1 MNHEY and CDR2 SVGEGT. The CDR3 loop spans 16 amino acids. The junction had 4 bases not matched to a gene; V was cut back by 4 bases and J by 2 bases. The CDR3 nucleotides are TGTGCCAGCAGTTTCAGGACTAGCGGAAACACCGGGGAGCTGTTTTTT. Encoded protein: CASSFRTSGNTGELFF.

The J gene is TRBJ1-2, the V gene TRBV27, with a possible D match to TRBD1 (6 bases). V shed 0 bases and J shed 4 bases, with 15 bases lying between them. The CDR3 loop spans 16 amino acids. The germline CDR1 and CDR2 sequences are MNHEY and SMNVEV (reference sequence). CDR3 sequence (DNA): TGTGCCAGCAGTTTATCGCGGGGGGCGTACGGCTATGGCTACACCTTC. The encoded protein is CASSLSRGAYGYGYTF.

The chain recombines TRBV7-9 with TRBJ1-5; D unresolved. V shed 1 base and J shed 1 base, with 8 bases lying between them. CDR1 is SEHNR, CDR2 FQNEAQ, per germline (reference sequence). The CDR3 consists of 15 residues. This CDR3 reads CASSLGEASNQPQHF. DNA for the CDR3: TGTGCCAGCAGCTTAGGTGAGGCCAGCAATCAGCCCCAGCATTTT.